Listed here are 12 T cell receptor beta chains from one sample, sequenced in a study of T cell responses to AZD1222 COVID-19 vaccine. Only in-frame clones appear in the TCRdb table, and some are missing; sequencing was by immunoSEQ multiplex PCR. The data hold approximately 200,000 clones, with around 88% observed a single time. The sample in question was peripheral blood, obtained on day 0 of AZD1222 vaccination. Every receptor here comes from an adult in good health.

The genes are TRBV19 and TRBJ1-2; the D is unclear. Germline CDR1 and CDR2: LNHDA and SQIVND (reference sequence). The V end was cut by 5 bases, the J end by 1 base, with 11 bases between. This CDR3 is built from 14 residues. CDR3 DNA sequence: TGTGCCAGTAGTCCGGACGGGATTAACTATGGCTACACCTTC. Protein sequence: CASSPDGINYGYTF.

J is TRBJ2-1 and V is TRBV5-1, with a tentative D call TRBD2 (5 bases). Germline V lookup: CDR1 SGHRS, CDR2 YFSETQ. The CDR3 contains 15 residues. Trimming shortened V by 2 bases and J by 6 bases, and 15 bases separated the two germline ends. The CDR3 region is CASSFDLAGGNEQFF. In DNA, the CDR3 is TGCGCCAGCAGCTTCGATTTGGCAGGAGGCAATGAGCAGTTCTTC.

The chain links TRBV4-3 to TRBJ2-3, with 8 nucleotides matching TRBD1. This CDR3 contains 20 residues. The V and J ends lost 0 bases and 2 bases, in that order; junction bases with no gene match: 16. The germline CDR1 and CDR2 sequences are LGHNA and YSLEER. The CDR3 protein is CASSQEDPGGAGTFTDTQYF. CDR3 DNA: TGCGCCAGCAGCCAAGAGGACCCAGGGGGCGCGGGGACCTTCACAGATACGCAGTATTTT.

The V and J genes are TRBV15 and TRBJ2-6; no clear D gene. Looked up from germline, CDR1 is LNHNV and CDR2 is YYDKDF (reference sequence). The CDR3 is 16 residues long. V gave up 4 bases and J gave up 1 base, with 11 bases separating them. The CDR3 here is CATSKAPWSGANVLTF. In DNA form, the CDR3 reads TGTGCCACCAGCAAGGCCCCGTGGTCTGGGGCCAACGTCCTGACTTTC. Drawing the rest from reference TRBV15 and TRBJ2-6, the complete variable domain is DAMVIQNPRYQVTQFGKPVTLSCSQTLNHNVMYWYQQKSSQAPKLLFHYYDKDFNNEADTPDNFQSRRPNTSFCFLDIRSPGLGDTAMYLCATSKAPWSGANVLTFGAGSRLTVL.

The rearrangement links TRBV6-2 or TRBV6-3 to TRBJ1-5, with TRBD1 identical over 9 bases. CDR1 and CDR2 (germline): MNHEY, SVGEGT. CDR3 length: 18 amino acids. V trimming: 0 bases; J trimming: 2 bases; junction bases outside the gene matches: 8. CDR3 nucleotides: TGTGCCAGCAGTTACTCGTTTTTCGGGACAGGGCGCAATCAGCCCCAGCATTTT. This sequence encodes CASSYSFFGTGRNQPQHF.

This rearrangement joins TRBV11-2 to TRBJ2-7; no clear D. Trimming stripped 0 bases from V and 4 bases from J, with 10 bases between. The CDR3 has 14 amino acids. The germline gives CDR1 SGHAT, CDR2 FQNNGV. CDR3 protein: CASSLETALYEQYF. CDR3 in DNA: TGTGCCAGCAGCTTAGAAACAGCTTTATACGAGCAGTACTTC.

The chain couples TRBV29-1 to TRBJ1-2; possible D gene TRBD1, 6 bases. Between the trimmed V and J ends, which lost 3 bases and 2 bases, there was a span of 13 bases. Germline V lookup: CDR1 SQVTM, CDR2 ANQGSEA. This CDR3 has 14 residues. The CDR3 nucleotides are TGCAGCGTTGACATACAGGGACTCAACTATGGCTACACCTTC. This encodes CSVDIQGLNYGYTF.

The chain joins TRBV11-2 to TRBJ2-7; D remains ambiguous. Trimming pared 3 bases from V and 3 bases from J, leaving 12 bases between. CDR1 and CDR2 from the germline V gene are SGHAT and FQNNGV. This CDR3 has 14 amino acids. CDR3 in DNA: TGTGCCAGCAGCTTTGCCGCCCTCGGCTACGAGCAGTACTTC. Translation gives CASSFAALGYEQYF.

This sequence joins TRBV2 and TRBJ1-2, with a possible D match to TRBD1 (6 bases). Per germline, CDR1 SNHLY and CDR2 FYNNEI. This CDR3 has 15 residues. V was pared by 5 bases and J by 3 bases, with 16 bases between. This CDR3 is CASSLLQRQDYGYTF. In nucleotides, the CDR3 is TGTGCCAGCAGTCTATTACAAAGACAGGACTATGGCTACACCTTC.

The chain is built from TRBV27 and TRBJ2-7; the match to TRBD1 covers 8 bases. The V gene's germline CDR1 is MNHEY and CDR2 SMNVEV (reference sequence). The CDR3 sequence is 13 residues long. J was trimmed by 6 bases and V by 4 bases; bases with no gene match: 5. The CDR3 region is CASSSRTGSEQYF. The CDR3 DNA reads TGTGCCAGCAGTTCGCGGACAGGGAGCGAGCAGTACTTC.

This clone was seen once. V and J are TRBV5-1 and TRBJ2-1; 9 nucleotides align to TRBD1. In germline, CDR1 is SGHRS, CDR2 YFSETQ. The CDR3 is made up of 13 amino acids. V shed 6 bases and J 4 bases; nucleotides not matched to a gene: 2. For the CDR3, the DNA is TGCGCCAGCATCGGACAGGGGTACAATGAGCAGTTCTTC. Translating it yields CASIGQGYNEQFF.

CDR3 sequence reads: CASSSRQGSYEQYF. The CDR3 coding sequence is TGTGCCAGCAGCTCGCGACAGGGTTCCTACGAGCAGTACTTC. The chain carries TRBV7-8 and TRBJ2-7; 7 positions match TRBD1. Germline values: CDR1 SGHVS, CDR2 FQNEAQ. CDR3 length: 14 residues. With V trimmed by 4 bases and J by 1 base, 4 bases remained unmatched.